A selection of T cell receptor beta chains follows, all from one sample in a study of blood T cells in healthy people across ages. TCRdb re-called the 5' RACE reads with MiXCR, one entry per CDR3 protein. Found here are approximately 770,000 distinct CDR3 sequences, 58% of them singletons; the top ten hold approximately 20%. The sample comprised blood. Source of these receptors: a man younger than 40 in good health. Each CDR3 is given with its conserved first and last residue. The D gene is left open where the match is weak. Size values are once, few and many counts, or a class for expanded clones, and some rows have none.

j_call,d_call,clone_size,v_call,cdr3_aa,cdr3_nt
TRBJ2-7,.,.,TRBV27,CASGETGGLLYEQYF,TGTGCCAGCGGAGAAACTGGAGGCCTTTTATACGAGCAGTACTTC
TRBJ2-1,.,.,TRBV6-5,CASSYRETGYNEQFF,TGTGCCAGCAGTTATAGGGAGACCGGCTACAATGAGCAGTTCTTC
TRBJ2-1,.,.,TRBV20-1,CSAPRSTDEQFF,TGCAGTGCTCCCAGGAGCACGGATGAGCAGTTCTTC
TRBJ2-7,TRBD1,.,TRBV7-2,CASSLTGTGNYEQYF,TGTGCCAGCAGCCTGACAGGGACAGGGAACTACGAGCAGTACTTC
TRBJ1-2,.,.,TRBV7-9,CASSWAIEGYTF,TGTGCCAGCAGCTGGGCCATCGAGGGCTACACCTTC
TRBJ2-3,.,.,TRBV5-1,CASSATVVRGDTQYF,TGCGCCAGCAGCGCGACGGTAGTTAGAGGGGATACGCAGTATTTT
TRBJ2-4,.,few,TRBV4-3,CASSQARASSGVIQYF,TGCGCCAGCAGCCAAGCTAGGGCTAGTTCTGGGGTCATTCAGTACTTC
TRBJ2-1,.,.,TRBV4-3,CASSPYSDGNSYNEQFF,TGCGCCAGCAGCCCATATTCTGACGGGAACTCCTACAATGAGCAGTTCTTC
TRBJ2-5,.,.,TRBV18,CASSLTRYQETQYF,TGTGCCAGCTCACTTACAAGGTACCAAGAGACCCAGTACTTC
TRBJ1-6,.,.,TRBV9,CASGGVNESPLHF,TGTGCCAGCGGCGGGGTGAACGAATCACCCCTCCACTTT
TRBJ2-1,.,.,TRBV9,CASSAQVKNYNEQFF,TGTGCCAGCAGTGCACAGGTTAAGAACTACAATGAGCAGTTCTTC
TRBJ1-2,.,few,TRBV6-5,CASSYSGQAHGYTF,TGTGCCAGCAGTTACTCGGGGCAGGCTCATGGCTACACCTTC
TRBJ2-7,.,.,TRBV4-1,CASSQEWGRLGFYEQYF,TGCGCCAGCAGCCAAGAGTGGGGCAGGTTAGGGTTCTACGAGCAGTACTTC
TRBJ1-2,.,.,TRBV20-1,CSARKPGLSYGYTF,TGCAGTGCTAGAAAACCGGGACTCAGCTATGGCTACACCTTC
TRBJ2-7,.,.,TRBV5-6,CASSSHHGEYEQYF,TGTGCCAGCAGCAGTCACCACGGAGAATACGAGCAGTACTTC